The next 5 T cell receptor beta chains were all read from a single sample in a study of blood T cell repertoires in COVID-19. The data were produced by immunoSEQ multiplex PCR, yet TCRdb's version contains in-frame clones alone and is incomplete. The sample has roughly 230,000 clones, approximately 84% seen once. Sequences were obtained from peripheral blood. Receptors originate from a man aged 50-59 years with active or convalescent COVID-19.

The chain couples TRBV6-1 to TRBJ1-5; D is undetermined. The V and J ends lost 3 bases and 0 bases respectively, with 6 bases between them. Germline CDR1 and CDR2: MNHNS and SASEGT. CDR3 length: 14 amino acids. Here the CDR3 reads CASSETYSNQPQHF. The DNA for the CDR3 is TGTGCCAGCAGTGAGACTTATAGCAATCAGCCCCAGCATTTT.

This clone occurred once. One end of the junction varies from germline; a read error may be responsible. The chain is built from TRBV19 and TRBJ1-2; D uncertain. The CDR3 sequence is 13 residues long. Germline V lookup: CDR1 LNHDA, CDR2 SQIVND (reference sequence). CDR3 residues: CASSIDRNFGYTF. The DNA of the CDR3 is TGTGCCAGTAGTATAGACAGGAACTTTGGCTACACCTTC.

The V and J genes are TRBV12-5 and TRBJ2-5; perhaps TRBD1 as D (6 bases). The CDR3 runs to 15 residues. Trimming shortened V by 5 bases and J by 2 bases, and 15 bases separated the two germline ends. Germline V CDR1 and CDR2: LGHNT, FRNRAP. For the CDR3, the DNA is TGTGCTAGTGGTCCCCACGGACAGCCTCAAGAGACCCAGTACTTC. Translating it yields CASGPHGQPQETQYF. Together with reference TRBV12-5 and TRBJ2-5, the CDR3 gives the full variable domain: DARVTQTPRHKVTEMGQEVTMRCQPILGHNTVFWYRQTMMQGLELLAYFRNRAPLDDSGMPKDRFSAEMPDATLATLKIQPSEPRDSAVYFCASGPHGQPQETQYFGPGTRLLVL.

Worth noting for this clone: The sample carries other DNA sequences with the same CDR3. This chain connects TRBV4-2 to TRBJ2-1; 9 bases agree with TRBD2. Germline V lookup: CDR1 LGHNA, CDR2 YNFKEQ. This CDR3 comprises 15 residues. Trimming cost V 0 bases and J 9 bases; bases outside gene matches: 6. The CDR3 nucleotides are TGTGCCAGCAGCCAAGATTGGCGGGGGGGCTTTGAGCAGTTCTTC. Amino acid sequence: CASSQDWRGGFEQFF.

The chain has TRBV19 and TRBJ1-1; D uncertain. The CDR3 consists of 13 residues. Germline values: CDR1 LNHDA, CDR2 SQIVND (reference sequence). The V gene lost 10 bases and the J gene lost 0 bases, with 12 bases spanning the gap. This CDR3 reads CATFTGVNTEAFF. CDR3 sequence (DNA): TGTGCCACCTTCACCGGGGTGAACACTGAAGCTTTCTTT.